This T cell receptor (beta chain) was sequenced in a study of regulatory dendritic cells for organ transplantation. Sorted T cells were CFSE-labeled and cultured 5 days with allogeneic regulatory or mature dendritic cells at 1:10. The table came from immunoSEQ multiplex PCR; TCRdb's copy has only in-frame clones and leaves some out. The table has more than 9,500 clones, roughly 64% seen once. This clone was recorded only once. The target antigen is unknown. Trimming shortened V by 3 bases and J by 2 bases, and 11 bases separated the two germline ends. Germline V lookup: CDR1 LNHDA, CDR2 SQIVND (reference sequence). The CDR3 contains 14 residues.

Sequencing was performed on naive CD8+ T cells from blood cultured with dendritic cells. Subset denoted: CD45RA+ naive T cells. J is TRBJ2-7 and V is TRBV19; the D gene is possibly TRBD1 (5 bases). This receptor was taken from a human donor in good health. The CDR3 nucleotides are TGTGCCAGTAGTATCAGCAGGGTACCCTACGAGCAGTACTTC. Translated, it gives CASSISRVPYEQYF.